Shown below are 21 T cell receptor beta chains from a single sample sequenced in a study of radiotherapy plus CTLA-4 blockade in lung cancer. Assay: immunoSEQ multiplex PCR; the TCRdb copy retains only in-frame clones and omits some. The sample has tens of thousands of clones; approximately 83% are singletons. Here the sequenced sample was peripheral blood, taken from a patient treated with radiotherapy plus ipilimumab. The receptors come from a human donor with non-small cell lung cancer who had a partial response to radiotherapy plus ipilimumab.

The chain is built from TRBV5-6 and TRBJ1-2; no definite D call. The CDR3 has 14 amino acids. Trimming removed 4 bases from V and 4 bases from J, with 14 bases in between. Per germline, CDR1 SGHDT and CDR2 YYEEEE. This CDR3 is CASSQRPYVYGYTF. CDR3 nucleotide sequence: TGTGCCAGCAGCCAGCGGCCTTACGTCTATGGCTACACCTTC.

The CDR3 coding sequence is TGTGCCAGCAGAACCCCGGGAAACATCTATGGCTACACCTTC. It codes for CASRTPGNIYGYTF. V is TRBV28 and J is TRBJ1-2; D is uncertain. V lost 6 bases to trimming and J lost 4 bases, with 15 bases between them. Per germline, CDR1 MDHEN and CDR2 SYDVKM. This CDR3 is built from 14 residues.

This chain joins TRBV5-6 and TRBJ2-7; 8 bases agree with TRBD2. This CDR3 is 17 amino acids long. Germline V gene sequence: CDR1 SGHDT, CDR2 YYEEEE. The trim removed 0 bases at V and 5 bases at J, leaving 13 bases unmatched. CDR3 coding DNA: TGTGCCAGCAGCTTGGCCCGGGAGGGCACATTTAGGAACGAGCAGTACGTC. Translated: CASSLAREGTFRNEQYV.

DNA for the CDR3: TGTGCCAGCAGTTACGACAGGGGTCCAGAGACCCAGTACTTC. Amino acids: CASSYDRGPETQYF. V gene TRBV5-4 combines with J gene TRBJ2-5, with 8 bases matching TRBD1. This CDR3 contains 14 residues. J lost 4 bases, V lost 5 bases, and 7 bases had no gene match. CDR1 SGHNT and CDR2 YYREEE come from the germline V gene (reference sequence).

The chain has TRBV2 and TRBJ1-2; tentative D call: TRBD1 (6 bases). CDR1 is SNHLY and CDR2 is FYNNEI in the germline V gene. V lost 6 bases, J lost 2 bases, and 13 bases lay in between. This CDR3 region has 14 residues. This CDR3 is CASRDDRLNYGYTF. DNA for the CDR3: TGTGCCAGCAGAGACGACAGGTTAAACTATGGCTACACCTTC.

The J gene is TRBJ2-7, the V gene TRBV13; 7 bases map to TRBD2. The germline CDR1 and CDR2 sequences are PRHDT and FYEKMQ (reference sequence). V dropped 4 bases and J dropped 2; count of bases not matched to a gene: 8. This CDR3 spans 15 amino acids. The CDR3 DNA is TGTGCCAGCAGCTACGGGACTAAGCCTCCCTACGAGCAGTACTTC. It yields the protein CASSYGTKPPYEQYF.

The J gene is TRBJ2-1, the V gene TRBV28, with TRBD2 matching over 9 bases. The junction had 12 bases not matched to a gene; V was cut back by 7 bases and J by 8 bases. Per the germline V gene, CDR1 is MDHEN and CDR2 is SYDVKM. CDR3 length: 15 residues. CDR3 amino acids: CASTPRLAGYDEQFF. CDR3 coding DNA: TGTGCCAGCACCCCTAGGCTAGCGGGATACGATGAGCAGTTCTTC. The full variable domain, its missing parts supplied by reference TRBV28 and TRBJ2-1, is DVKVTQSSRYLVKRTGEKVFLECVQDMDHENMFWYRQDPGLGLRLIYFSYDVKMKEKGDIPEGYSVSREKKERFSLILESASTNQTSMYLCASTPRLAGYDEQFFGPGTRLTVL.

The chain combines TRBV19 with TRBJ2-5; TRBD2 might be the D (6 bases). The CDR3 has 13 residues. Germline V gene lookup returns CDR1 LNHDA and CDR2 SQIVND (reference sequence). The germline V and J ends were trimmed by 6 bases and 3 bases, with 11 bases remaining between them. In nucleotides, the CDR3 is TGTGCCAGTAGCTTGACGGGGGAAGAGACCCAGTACTTC. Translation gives CASSLTGEETQYF. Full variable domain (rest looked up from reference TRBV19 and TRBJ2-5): DGGITQSPKYLFRKEGQNVTLSCEQNLNHDAMYWYRQDPGQGLRLIYYSQIVNDFQKGDIAEGYSVSREKKESFPLTVTSAQKNPTAFYLCASSLTGEETQYFGPGTRLLVL.

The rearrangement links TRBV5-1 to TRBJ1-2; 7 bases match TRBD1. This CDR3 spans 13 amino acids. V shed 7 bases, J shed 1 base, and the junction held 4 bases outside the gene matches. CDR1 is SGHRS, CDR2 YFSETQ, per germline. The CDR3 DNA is TGCGCCAGCCGGGACAGAATTAACTATGGCTACACCTTC. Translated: CASRDRINYGYTF.

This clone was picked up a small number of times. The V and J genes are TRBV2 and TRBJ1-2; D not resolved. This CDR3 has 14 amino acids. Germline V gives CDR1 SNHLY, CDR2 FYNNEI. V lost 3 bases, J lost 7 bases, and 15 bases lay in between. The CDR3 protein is CASSDRRGGSGYTF. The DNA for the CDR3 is TGTGCCAGCAGTGACCGTCGGGGAGGGTCTGGCTACACCTTC.

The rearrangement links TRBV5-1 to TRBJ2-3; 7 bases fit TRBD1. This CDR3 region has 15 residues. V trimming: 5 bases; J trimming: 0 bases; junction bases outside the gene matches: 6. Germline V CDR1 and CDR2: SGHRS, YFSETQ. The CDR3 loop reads CASSRDSKSTDTQYF. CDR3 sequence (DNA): TGCGCCAGCAGTAGGGACAGTAAAAGCACAGATACGCAGTATTTT.

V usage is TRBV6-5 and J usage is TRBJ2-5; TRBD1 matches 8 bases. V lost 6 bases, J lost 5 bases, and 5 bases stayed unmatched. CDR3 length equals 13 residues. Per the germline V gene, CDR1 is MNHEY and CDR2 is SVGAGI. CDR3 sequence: CASSWTGRETQYF. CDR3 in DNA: TGTGCCAGCAGCTGGACAGGGCGCGAGACCCAGTACTTC.

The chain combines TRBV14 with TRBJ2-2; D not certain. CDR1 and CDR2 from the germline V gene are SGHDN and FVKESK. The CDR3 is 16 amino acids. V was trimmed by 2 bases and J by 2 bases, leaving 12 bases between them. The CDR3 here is CASSQMAGANTGELFF. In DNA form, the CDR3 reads TGTGCCAGCAGCCAAATGGCCGGAGCAAACACCGGGGAGCTGTTTTTT. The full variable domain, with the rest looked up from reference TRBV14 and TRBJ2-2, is EAGVTQFPSHSVIEKGQTVTLRCDPISGHDNLYWYRRVMGKEIKFLLHFVKESKQDESGMPNNRFLAERTGGTYSTLKVQPAELEDSGVYFCASSQMAGANTGELFFGEGSRLTVL.

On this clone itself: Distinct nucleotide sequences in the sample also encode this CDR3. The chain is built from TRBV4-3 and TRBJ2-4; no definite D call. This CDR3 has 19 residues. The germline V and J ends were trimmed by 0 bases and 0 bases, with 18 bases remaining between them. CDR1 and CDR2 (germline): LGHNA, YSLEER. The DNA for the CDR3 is TGCGCCAGCAGCCAAGACAGGTTGGCAGATGATCTAGCCAAAAACATTCAGTACTTC. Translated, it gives CASSQDRLADDLAKNIQYF.

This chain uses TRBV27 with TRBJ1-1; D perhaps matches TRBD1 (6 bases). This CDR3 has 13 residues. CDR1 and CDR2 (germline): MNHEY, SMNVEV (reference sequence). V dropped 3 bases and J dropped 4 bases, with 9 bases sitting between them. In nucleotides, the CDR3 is TGTGCCAGCAGTTTTGCAGGGGCCACTGAAGCTTTCTTT. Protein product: CASSFAGATEAFF.

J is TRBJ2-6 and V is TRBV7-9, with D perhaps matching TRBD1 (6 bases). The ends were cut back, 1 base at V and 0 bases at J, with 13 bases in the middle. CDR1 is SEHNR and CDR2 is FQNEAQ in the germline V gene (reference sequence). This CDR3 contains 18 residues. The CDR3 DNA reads TGTGCCAGCAGCTTAGTAACTCCAGGGGTCTCTGGGGCCAACGTCCTGACTTTC. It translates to CASSLVTPGVSGANVLTF.

CDR3 region: CASSGPGQGMVGSYNEQFF. In DNA form, the CDR3 reads TGTGCCAGCAGTGGACCGGGACAGGGGATGGTTGGCTCCTACAATGAGCAGTTCTTC. The V and J genes are TRBV6-1 and TRBJ2-1, with 10 bases aligning to TRBD1. This CDR3 region has 19 residues. Looked up from germline, CDR1 is MNHNS and CDR2 is SASEGT. The V segment lost 4 bases and the J segment 0 bases; nucleotides outside the gene matches: 12.

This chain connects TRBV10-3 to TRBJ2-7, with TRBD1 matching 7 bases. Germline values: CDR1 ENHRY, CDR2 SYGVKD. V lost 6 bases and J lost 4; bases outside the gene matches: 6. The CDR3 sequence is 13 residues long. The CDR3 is CAIRFDRVYEQYF. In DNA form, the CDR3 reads TGTGCCATCAGGTTTGACAGGGTGTACGAGCAGTACTTC.

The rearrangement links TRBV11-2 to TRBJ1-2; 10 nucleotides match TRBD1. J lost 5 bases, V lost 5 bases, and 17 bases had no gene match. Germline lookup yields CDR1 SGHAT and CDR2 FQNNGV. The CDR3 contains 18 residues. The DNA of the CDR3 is TGTGCCAGCAGCCACTTAGGAGGGGGGGACAGGGGAGGGTATGGCTACACCTTC. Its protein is CASSHLGGGDRGGYGYTF.

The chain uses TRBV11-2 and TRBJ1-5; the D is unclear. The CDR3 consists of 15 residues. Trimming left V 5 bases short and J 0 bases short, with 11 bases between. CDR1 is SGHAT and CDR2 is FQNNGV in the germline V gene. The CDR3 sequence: CASSLGSYSNQPQHF. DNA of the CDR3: TGTGCCAGCAGCCTGGGGAGTTATAGCAATCAGCCCCAGCATTTT.

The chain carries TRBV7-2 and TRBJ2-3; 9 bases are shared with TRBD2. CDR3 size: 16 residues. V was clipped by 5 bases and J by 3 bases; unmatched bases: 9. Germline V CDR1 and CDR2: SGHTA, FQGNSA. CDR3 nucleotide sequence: TGTGCCAGCAGCCTCTGGGGAGCGGGAGGAACAGATACGCAGTATTTT. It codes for CASSLWGAGGTDTQYF.